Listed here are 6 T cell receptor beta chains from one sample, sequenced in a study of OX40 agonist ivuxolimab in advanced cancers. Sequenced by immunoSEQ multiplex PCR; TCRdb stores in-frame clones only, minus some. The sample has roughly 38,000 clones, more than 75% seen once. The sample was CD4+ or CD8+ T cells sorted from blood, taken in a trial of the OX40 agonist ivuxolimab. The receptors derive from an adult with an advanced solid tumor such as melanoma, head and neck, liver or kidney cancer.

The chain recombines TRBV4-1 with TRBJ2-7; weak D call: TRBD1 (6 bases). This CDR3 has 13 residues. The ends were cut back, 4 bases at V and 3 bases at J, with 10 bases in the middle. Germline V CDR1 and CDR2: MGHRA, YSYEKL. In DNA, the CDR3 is TGCGCCAGCAGCCCCCGGGACAACTACGAGCAGTACTTC. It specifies CASSPRDNYEQYF.

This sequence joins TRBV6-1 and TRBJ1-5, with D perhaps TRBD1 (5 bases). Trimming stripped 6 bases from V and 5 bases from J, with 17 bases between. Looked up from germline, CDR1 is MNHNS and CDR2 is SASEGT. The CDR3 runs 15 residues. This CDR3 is CASSPRRVEDQPQHF. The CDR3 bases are TGTGCCAGCAGCCCCCGCAGGGTCGAGGATCAGCCCCAGCATTTT.

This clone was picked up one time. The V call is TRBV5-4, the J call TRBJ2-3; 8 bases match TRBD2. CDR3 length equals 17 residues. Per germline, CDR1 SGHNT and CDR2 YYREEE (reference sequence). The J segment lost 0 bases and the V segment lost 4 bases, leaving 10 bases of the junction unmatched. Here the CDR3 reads CASSPGGLASSTDTQYF. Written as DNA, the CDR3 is TGTGCCAGCAGCCCGGGGGGGCTAGCGTCTAGCACAGATACGCAGTATTTT.

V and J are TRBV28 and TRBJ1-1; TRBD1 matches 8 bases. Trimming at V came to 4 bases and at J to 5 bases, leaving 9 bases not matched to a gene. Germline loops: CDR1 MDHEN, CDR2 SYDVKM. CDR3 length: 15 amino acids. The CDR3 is CASSSGQGPLTEAFF. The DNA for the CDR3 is TGTGCCAGCAGTTCTGGACAGGGTCCCCTAACTGAAGCTTTCTTT. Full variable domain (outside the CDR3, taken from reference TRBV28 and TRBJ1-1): DVKVTQSSRYLVKRTGEKVFLECVQDMDHENMFWYRQDPGLGLRLIYFSYDVKMKEKGDIPEGYSVSREKKERFSLILESASTNQTSMYLCASSSGQGPLTEAFFGQGTRLTVV.

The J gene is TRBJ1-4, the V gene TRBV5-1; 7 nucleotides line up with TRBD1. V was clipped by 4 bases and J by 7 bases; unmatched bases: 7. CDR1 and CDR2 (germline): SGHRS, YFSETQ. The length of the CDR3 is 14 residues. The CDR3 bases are TGCGCCAGCAGCATCCAGGGGGGAACTGAAAAACTGTTTTTT. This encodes CASSIQGGTEKLFF. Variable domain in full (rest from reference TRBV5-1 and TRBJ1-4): KAGVTQTPRYLIKTRGQQVTLSCSPISGHRSVSWYQQTPGQGLQFLFEYFSETQRNKGNFPGRFSGRQFSNSRSEMNVSTLELGDSALYLCASSIQGGTEKLFFGSGTQLSVL.

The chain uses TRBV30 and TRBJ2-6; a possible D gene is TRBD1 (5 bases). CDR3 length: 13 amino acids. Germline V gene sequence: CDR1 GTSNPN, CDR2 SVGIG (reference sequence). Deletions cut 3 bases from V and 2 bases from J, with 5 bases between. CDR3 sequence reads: CAWSRAGANVLTF. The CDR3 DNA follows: TGTGCCTGGAGCAGGGCTGGGGCCAACGTCCTGACTTTC.